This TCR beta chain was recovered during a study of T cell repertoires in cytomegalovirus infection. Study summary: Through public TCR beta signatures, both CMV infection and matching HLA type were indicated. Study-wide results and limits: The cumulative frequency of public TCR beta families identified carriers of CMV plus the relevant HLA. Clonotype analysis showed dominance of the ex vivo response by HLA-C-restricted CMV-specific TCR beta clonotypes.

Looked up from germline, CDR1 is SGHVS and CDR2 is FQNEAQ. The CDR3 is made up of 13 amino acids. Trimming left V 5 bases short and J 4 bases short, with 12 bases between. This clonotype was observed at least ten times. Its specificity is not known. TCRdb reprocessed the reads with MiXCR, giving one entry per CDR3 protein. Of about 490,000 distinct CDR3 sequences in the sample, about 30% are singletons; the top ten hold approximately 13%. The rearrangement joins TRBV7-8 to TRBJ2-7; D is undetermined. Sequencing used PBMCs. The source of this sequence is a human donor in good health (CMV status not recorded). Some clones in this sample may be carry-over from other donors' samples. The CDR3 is CASSQLTGYEQYF. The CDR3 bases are TGTGCCAGCAGCCAATTGACCGGTTACGAGCAGTACTTC.